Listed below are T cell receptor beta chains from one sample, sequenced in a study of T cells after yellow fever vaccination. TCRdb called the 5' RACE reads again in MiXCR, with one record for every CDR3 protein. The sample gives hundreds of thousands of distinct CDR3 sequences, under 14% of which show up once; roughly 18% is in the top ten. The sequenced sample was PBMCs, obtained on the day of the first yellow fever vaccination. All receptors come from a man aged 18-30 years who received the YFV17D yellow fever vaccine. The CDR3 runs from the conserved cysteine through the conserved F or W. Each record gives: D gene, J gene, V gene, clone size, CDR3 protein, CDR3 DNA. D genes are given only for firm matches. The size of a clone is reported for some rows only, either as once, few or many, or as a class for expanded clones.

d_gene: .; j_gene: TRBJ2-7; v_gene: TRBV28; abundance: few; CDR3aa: CASSLRRDF; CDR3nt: TGTGCCAGCAGTTTGAGGAGGGACTTC
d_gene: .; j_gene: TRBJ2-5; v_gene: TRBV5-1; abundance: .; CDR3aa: CASSLAGTGPQETQYF; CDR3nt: TGCGCCAGCAGCTTGGCCGGCACAGGGCCCCAAGAGACCCAGTACTTC
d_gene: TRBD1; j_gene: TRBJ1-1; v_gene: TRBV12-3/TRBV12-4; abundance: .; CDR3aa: CASSLRQGWTQAFF; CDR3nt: TGTGCCAGCAGTCTCCGACAGGGGTGGACTCAAGCTTTCTTT
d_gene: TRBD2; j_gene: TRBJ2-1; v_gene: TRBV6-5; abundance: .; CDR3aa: CASSYSISSGNNEQFF; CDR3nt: TGTGCCAGCAGTTACTCGATATCTAGCGGTAACAATGAGCAGTTCTTC
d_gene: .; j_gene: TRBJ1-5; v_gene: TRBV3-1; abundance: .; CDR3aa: CASSQSGNQPQHF; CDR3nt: TGTGCCAGCAGCCAGAGTGGCAATCAGCCCCAGCATTTT
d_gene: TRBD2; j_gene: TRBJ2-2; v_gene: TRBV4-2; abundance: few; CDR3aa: CASSQEASGGATGELFF; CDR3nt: TGTGCCAGCAGCCAAGAGGCAAGCGGGGGGGCCACCGGGGAGCTGTTTTTT
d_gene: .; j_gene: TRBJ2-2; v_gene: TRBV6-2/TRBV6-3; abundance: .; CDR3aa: CASSYILATGELFF; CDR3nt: TGTGCCAGCAGTTACATCCTAGCCACCGGGGAGCTGTTTTTT
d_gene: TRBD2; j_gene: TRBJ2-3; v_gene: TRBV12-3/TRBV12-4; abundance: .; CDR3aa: CASGTSGGTDTQYF; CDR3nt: TGTGCCAGCGGGACCAGCGGGGGGACAGATACGCAGTATTTT
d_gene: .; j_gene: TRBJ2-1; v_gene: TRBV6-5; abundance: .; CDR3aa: CASSYRGNNEQFF; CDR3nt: TGTGCCAGCAGTTATCGGGGGAACAATGAGCAGTTCTTC
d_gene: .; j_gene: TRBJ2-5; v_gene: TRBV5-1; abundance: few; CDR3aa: CASLSLEETQYF; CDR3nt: TGCGCCAGCCTATCCTTGGAAGAGACCCAGTACTTC
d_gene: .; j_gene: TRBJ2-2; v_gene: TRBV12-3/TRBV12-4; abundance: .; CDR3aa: CASSLTFTLNTGELFF; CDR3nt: TGTGCCAGCAGTTTGACCTTCACTCTTAACACCGGGGAGCTGTTTTTT
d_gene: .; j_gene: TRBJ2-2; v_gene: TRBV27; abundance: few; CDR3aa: CASSNFVTTGVQNTGELFF; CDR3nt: TGTGCCAGCAGTAATTTCGTCACCACGGGGGTCCAGAACACCGGGGAGCTGTTTTTT
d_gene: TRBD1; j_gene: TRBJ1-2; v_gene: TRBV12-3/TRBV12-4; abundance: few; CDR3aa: CASSSQGTTNYGYTF; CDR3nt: TGTGCCAGCAGTTCACAGGGGACTACTAACTATGGCTACACCTTC
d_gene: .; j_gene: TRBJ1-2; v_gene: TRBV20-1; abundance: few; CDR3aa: CSARAPAGDSYGYTF; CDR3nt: TGCAGTGCTAGAGCTCCGGCAGGGGATAGCTATGGCTACACCTTC
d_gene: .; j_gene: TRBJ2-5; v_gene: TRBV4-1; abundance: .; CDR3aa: CASSQLTLTQETQYF; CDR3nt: TGCGCCAGCAGCCAACTGACTTTAACCCAAGAGACCCAGTACTTC
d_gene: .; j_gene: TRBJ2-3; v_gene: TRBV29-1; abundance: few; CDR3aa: CSVDWKTNTDTQYF; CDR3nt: TGCAGCGTTGATTGGAAGACCAACACAGATACGCAGTATTTT
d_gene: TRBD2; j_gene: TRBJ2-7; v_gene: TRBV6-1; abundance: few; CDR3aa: CASRNRLAGGSSEQYF; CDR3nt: TGTGCCAGCAGGAACCGACTAGCGGGGGGCAGCTCTGAGCAGTACTTC
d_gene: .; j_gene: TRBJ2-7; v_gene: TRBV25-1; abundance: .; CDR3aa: CASRDDSSYEQYF; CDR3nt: TGTGCCAGCAGAGACGATAGCTCCTACGAGCAGTACTTC